The following is a TCR beta chain sequence with its context. The source of the sample is a study of blood T cell repertoires in COVID-19. V shed 5 bases and J shed 6 bases, with 26 bases lying between them. The CDR3 has 18 amino acids. Looked up from germline, CDR1 is KGHSH and CDR2 is LQKENI. Authors' processing steps: Estimation of nucleated cell counts relied on the amplification of reference gene primers. Assay: immunoSEQ multiplex PCR; the TCRdb copy retains only in-frame clones and omits some. For V, J and clone size, that table is used; D and trimming come from the DNA. This sample has 130,000 or so clones, with approximately 87% found just once.

The TCR was taken from a man aged 50 or older with active COVID-19. The chain uses TRBV18 and TRBJ2-1; D might be TRBD1 (7 bases). Specimen: peripheral blood. The CDR3 DNA is TGTGCCAGCTCATCCTCTCAGGGGGGCTCCTTATCGGGCAATGAGCAGTTCTTC. Translating it yields CASSSSQGGSLSGNEQFF.